This T cell receptor (beta chain) was sequenced during a study of shared clonotypes between healthy human individuals. Trimming cost V 5 bases and J 9 bases, with 14 bases left between them. The CDR3 sequence is 13 residues long. Germline CDR1 SGHAT, CDR2 FQNNGV. TCRdb's table, derived via immunoSEQ multiplex PCR, lists solely in-frame clones and lacks some. The repertoire holds about 490,000 clones, roughly 85% seen once, with 12% in the top ten. The chain links TRBV11-2 to TRBJ2-1; D is perhaps TRBD1 or TRBD2 (5 bases each). Source material: PBMCs. The receptor was derived from a woman aged 40 to 50 in good health. Some clones in this sample may be carry-over from other donors' samples. The CDR3 protein is CASSPGARGEQFF. The CDR3 bases are TGTGCCAGCAGCCCCGGGGCTAGGGGTGAGCAGTTCTTC.